These 20 T cell receptor beta chains came from one sample sequenced in a study of blood T cell repertoires in COVID-19. The repertoire was sequenced with immunoSEQ multiplex PCR; TCRdb's copy has only in-frame clones and lacks some. The sample gives tens of thousands of clones, around 85% of which show up once; 7.3% is in the top ten. Sequencing was performed on peripheral blood. These receptors came from a human donor in a cohort sampled during active COVID-19.

This rearrangement joins TRBV6-5 to TRBJ2-1, with 11 positions matching TRBD1. The CDR3 extends over 14 amino acids. Looked up from germline, CDR1 is MNHEY and CDR2 is SVGAGI. V lost 6 bases to trimming and J lost 8 bases; unmatched junction nucleotides: 6. CDR3: CASRRDRGKYEQFF. CDR3 bases: TGTGCCAGCAGAAGGGACAGGGGGAAGTATGAGCAGTTCTTC.

The chain combines TRBV7-8 with TRBJ1-2, with D possibly being TRBD1 (5 bases). CDR1 SGHVS and CDR2 FQNEAQ come from the germline V gene. CDR3 size: 16 residues. Deletions cut 3 bases from V and 4 bases from J, with 18 bases between. The CDR3 spells CASSLSHLQDTYGYTF. The CDR3 region has the DNA TGTGCCAGCAGCTTGTCTCACCTACAGGATACCTATGGCTACACCTTC.

This chain uses TRBV6-1 with TRBJ2-5; TRBD2 might be the D (7 bases). V gave up 2 bases and J gave up 5 bases, with 21 bases separating them. Germline values: CDR1 MNHNS, CDR2 SASEGT. The CDR3 has 17 residues. CDR3 region: CASSEWGGGTGLETQYF. CDR3 sequence (DNA): TGTGCCAGCAGTGAATGGGGAGGGGGTACAGGCCTGGAGACCCAGTACTTC.

The chain couples TRBV28 to TRBJ2-5, with 10 bases that match TRBD2. After removal of 1 base from V and 5 bases from J, the junction contained 22 bases not matched to a gene. This CDR3 is built from 21 residues. Germline CDR1 and CDR2: MDHEN and SYDVKM. The CDR3 DNA reads as TGTGCCAGCAGTTTATTCCAAAGTGTGGCTAGCGGGAGACATACGTTGGAGACCCAGTACTTC. Translation gives CASSLFQSVASGRHTLETQYF. Using reference TRBV28 and TRBJ2-5 for the parts outside the CDR3, the full variable domain is DVKVTQSSRYLVKRTGEKVFLECVQDMDHENMFWYRQDPGLGLRLIYFSYDVKMKEKGDIPEGYSVSREKKERFSLILESASTNQTSMYLCASSLFQSVASGRHTLETQYFGPGTRLLVL.

The rearrangement links TRBV3-1 (or the pseudogene TRBV3-2) to TRBJ2-3; D might be TRBD2 (5 bases). The germline CDR1 and CDR2 sequences are LGHDT and YNNKEL (reference sequence). The V and J ends lost 7 bases and 0 bases respectively, with 11 bases between them. The CDR3 runs to 14 residues. The CDR3: CASNSGTSTDTQYF. The DNA of the CDR3 is TGTGCCAGCAACTCGGGAACTAGCACAGATACGCAGTATTTT.

This clone was counted a single time. The chain joins TRBV4-1 to TRBJ1-6; 11 nucleotides agree with TRBD1. Germline V gene lookup returns CDR1 MGHRA and CDR2 YSYEKL. The length of the CDR3 is 16 residues. The V and J ends lost 4 bases and 6 bases, in that order; junction bases with no gene match: 5. The CDR3 DNA sequence: TGCGCCAGCAGCCCTGGACAGGGGGCGGGTAATTCACCCCTCCACTTT. This sequence encodes CASSPGQGAGNSPLHF.

V is TRBV7-8 and J is TRBJ2-3, with 11 nucleotides matching TRBD1. The ends lost 5 bases at V and 5 bases at J; junction bases unmatched: 9. CDR1 is SGHVS, CDR2 FQNEAQ, per germline. The length of the CDR3 is 16 residues. The CDR3 loop is CASSLRTGGFGDTQYF. CDR3 sequence (DNA): TGTGCCAGCAGCCTCAGGACAGGGGGCTTTGGAGATACGCAGTATTTT.

This chain links TRBV5-1 with TRBJ2-1; 9 bases map to TRBD1. The CDR3 is 14 residues long. From germline, CDR1 is SGHRS and CDR2 YFSETQ. V trimming: 5 bases; J trimming: 9 bases; junction bases outside the gene matches: 9. CDR3 DNA sequence: TGCGCCAGCAGTCACGGACAGGGGAACGGTGAGCAGTTCTTC. Its translation: CASSHGQGNGEQFF.

The CDR3 bases are TGTGCCAGCAGTTCAGGGGGGTATGGCTACACCTTC. Translated, it gives CASSSGGYGYTF. The genes are TRBV28 and TRBJ1-2; 7 nucleotides match TRBD1. Germline trimming cut 4 bases from V and 5 bases from J; bases unmatched to any gene: 1. Germline CDR1 reads MDHEN; CDR2 reads SYDVKM. The CDR3 totals 12 residues.

The chain is built from TRBV30 and TRBJ1-1; the match to TRBD1 covers 9 bases. The CDR3 has 14 residues. The trim removed 3 bases at V and 0 bases at J, leaving 2 bases unmatched. Germline V gene lookup returns CDR1 GTSNPN and CDR2 SVGIG (reference sequence). In DNA form, the CDR3 reads TGTGCCTGGAGGGGGGACAGGGTGAACACTGAAGCTTTCTTT. Translation gives CAWRGDRVNTEAFF.

The V call is TRBV7-9, the J call TRBJ1-4, with D maybe TRBD1 (5 bases). Germline V CDR1 and CDR2: SEHNR, FQNEAQ (reference sequence). This CDR3 spans 16 amino acids. The V end lost 0 bases, the J end lost 3 bases, and 11 bases lay between the germline ends. CDR3: CASSLALAGSNEKLFF. The CDR3 DNA reads TGTGCCAGCAGCTTAGCTTTGGCAGGGTCTAATGAAAAACTGTTTTTT.

This chain connects TRBV6-5 to TRBJ2-1; 8 positions match TRBD2. CDR3 size: 14 residues. CDR1 is MNHEY, CDR2 SVGAGI, per germline. V trimming: 0 bases; J trimming: 9 bases; junction bases outside the gene matches: 4. CDR3: CASSYSSGVGEQFF. CDR3 bases: TGTGCCAGCAGTTACTCTAGCGGGGTCGGTGAGCAGTTCTTC.

Concerning this clone: In the same sample, other DNA sequences code for this CDR3. The J gene is TRBJ1-5, the V gene TRBV10-3, with 7 bases that match TRBD1. V lost 6 bases, J lost 0 bases, and 2 bases stayed unmatched. In germline, CDR1 is ENHRY, CDR2 SYGVKD. The CDR3 is 14 amino acids. Written as DNA, the CDR3 is TGTGCCATCAGCCGACAGGGTAGCAATCAGCCCCAGCATTTT. This codes for CAISRQGSNQPQHF.

V is TRBV11-2 and J is TRBJ1-6; tentatively, D is TRBD1 (6 bases). Germline V lookup: CDR1 SGHAT, CDR2 FQNNGV. The CDR3 has 15 residues. Trimming removed 4 bases from V and 10 bases from J, with 17 bases in between. The DNA for the CDR3 is TGTGCCAGCAGCTCCAGAGATTTAAGGGGGTCACCCCTCCACTTT. The encoded protein is CASSSRDLRGSPLHF. Together with reference TRBV11-2 and TRBJ1-6, the CDR3 gives the full variable domain: EAGVAQSPRYKIIEKRQSVAFWCNPISGHATLYWYQQILGQGPKLLIQFQNNGVVDDSQLPKDRFSAERLKGVDSTLKIQPAKLEDSAVYLCASSSRDLRGSPLHFGNGTRLTVT.

The chain employs TRBV7-3 and TRBJ2-7; 10 nucleotides match TRBD1. The V and J ends lost 3 bases and 5 bases, in that order; junction bases with no gene match: 1. The CDR3 sequence is 13 residues long. Germline V gene sequence: CDR1 SGHTA, CDR2 FQGTGA. The CDR3 nucleotides read TGTGCCAGCAGCTTGGACAGGGGGAACGAGCAGTACTTC. It yields the protein CASSLDRGNEQYF.

This chain joins TRBV19 and TRBJ2-1; 9 bases line up with TRBD2. This CDR3 has 15 amino acids. Germline CDR1 and CDR2: LNHDA and SQIVND (reference sequence). Trimming cost V 4 bases and J 0 bases; bases outside gene matches: 1. CDR3: CASSTSGASYNEQFF. CDR3 DNA sequence: TGTGCCAGTAGTACTAGCGGGGCCTCCTACAATGAGCAGTTCTTC. The full variable domain, its missing parts supplied by reference TRBV19 and TRBJ2-1, is DGGITQSPKYLFRKEGQNVTLSCEQNLNHDAMYWYRQDPGQGLRLIYYSQIVNDFQKGDIAEGYSVSREKKESFPLTVTSAQKNPTAFYLCASSTSGASYNEQFFGPGTRLTVL.

The chain carries TRBV27 and TRBJ2-3; 9 bases fit TRBD2. V shed 5 bases and J 2 bases; nucleotides not matched to a gene: 8. The V gene's germline CDR1 is MNHEY and CDR2 SMNVEV (reference sequence). CDR3 size: 16 residues. CDR3 region: CASSTRKRGVTDTQYF. The DNA of the CDR3 is TGTGCCAGCAGTACCCGGAAGCGGGGGGTCACAGATACGCAGTATTTT.

In this sample, this clone turned up a few times. The rearrangement links TRBV28 to TRBJ2-7; 7 bases fit TRBD1. The ends lost 7 bases at V and 0 bases at J; junction bases unmatched: 9. Germline-derived CDR1 and CDR2 are MDHEN and SYDVKM. This CDR3 spans 15 amino acids. The CDR3 coding sequence is TGTGCCAGCATGGGTTACAGGGGTCGCTCCTACGAGCAGTACTTC. As protein: CASMGYRGRSYEQYF.

The count of this clone is one. The chain employs TRBV5-4 and TRBJ2-1; 8 bases align to TRBD2. CDR1 and CDR2 from the germline V gene are SGHNT and YYREEE (reference sequence). V lost 6 bases to trimming and J lost 6 bases; unmatched junction nucleotides: 11. CDR3 length: 15 amino acids. The CDR3 is CASTSGLEPSNEQFF. The CDR3 coding sequence is TGTGCCAGCACTTCGGGACTAGAACCCAGCAATGAGCAGTTCTTC.

This clone was observed a single time. This chain connects TRBV10-3 to TRBJ2-1, with 8 bases fitting TRBD2. Trimming removed 8 bases from V and 5 bases from J; junction bases left unmatched: 14. The CDR3 sequence is 16 residues long. CDR1 and CDR2 from the germline V gene are ENHRY and SYGVKD. The chain's CDR3 is CAISFSAGLVDNEQFF. The DNA for the CDR3 is TGTGCCATCTCATTCTCCGCGGGACTAGTGGACAATGAGCAGTTCTTC.